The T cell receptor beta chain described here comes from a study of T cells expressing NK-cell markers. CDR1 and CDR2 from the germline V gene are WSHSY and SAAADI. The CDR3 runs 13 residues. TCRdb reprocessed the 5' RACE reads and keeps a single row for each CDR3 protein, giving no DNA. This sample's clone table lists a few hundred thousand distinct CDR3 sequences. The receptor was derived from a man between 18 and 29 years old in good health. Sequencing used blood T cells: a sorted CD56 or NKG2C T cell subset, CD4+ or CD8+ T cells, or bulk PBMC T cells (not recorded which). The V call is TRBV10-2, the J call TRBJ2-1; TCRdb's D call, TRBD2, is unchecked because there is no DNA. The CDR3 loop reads CASYLAGGNEQFF.